Shown below are 11 T cell receptor beta chains from a single sample sequenced in a study of Ad26.COV2.S vaccination and SARS-CoV-2 variants. Treatment of the sample: about 20 received Ad26.COV2.S at low or high dose, single or two shots; 5 received placebo; per-sample allocation not given. The investigators took samples on day 63 after the first vaccine or placebo injection. Here immunoSEQ multiplex PCR was the method, and the copy in TCRdb shows in-frame clones only, minus some. The table lists 380,000 or so clones, 65% to 90% of them singletons. The material sequenced was peripheral blood, taken in a trial of Ad26.COV2.S vaccine versus placebo. These receptors all stem from a person between 18 and 65 years old who received the Ad26.COV2.S COVID-19 vaccine or a placebo.

This clone has a single count. V and J are TRBV12-3 or TRBV12-4 and TRBJ2-7; D is unclear. The V gene lost 6 bases and the J gene lost 2 bases, with 11 bases spanning the gap. The CDR3 is 13 amino acids. The CDR3 reads CASSQAGPYEQYF. The CDR3, as DNA: TGTGCCAGCAGCCAGGCAGGTCCCTACGAGCAGTACTTC.

The V gene is TRBV7-9, the J gene TRBJ2-5; the D gene is possibly TRBD2 (6 bases). The length of the CDR3 is 16 residues. The germline V and J ends were trimmed by 3 bases and 5 bases, with 19 bases remaining between them. Germline V gene sequence: CDR1 SEHNR, CDR2 FQNEAQ (reference sequence). The CDR3: CASSLTSGTGGETQYF. CDR3 coding DNA: TGTGCCAGCAGCTTGACATCCGGGACTGGGGGGGAGACCCAGTACTTC.

V usage is TRBV9 and J usage is TRBJ2-1, with 8 bases identical to TRBD1. CDR3 length equals 14 residues. The V segment lost 5 bases and the J segment 9 bases; nucleotides outside the gene matches: 10. CDR1 is SGDLS, CDR2 YYNGEE, per germline. The DNA of the CDR3 is TGTGCCAGCAGAAAAGGGACAGGTGAGAGTGAGCAGTTCTTC. Translated: CASRKGTGESEQFF.

The V and J genes are TRBV29-1 and TRBJ2-7, with D possibly matching TRBD2 (5 bases). Germline assignment: CDR1 SQVTM and CDR2 ANQGSEA. V was pared by 0 bases and J by 6 bases, with 12 bases between. CDR3 size: 13 residues. The CDR3 nucleotides are TGCAGCGTTGAAGATCGAGGGTCTGGCGAGCAGTACTTC. Translation: CSVEDRGSGEQYF.

The chain joins TRBV7-2 to TRBJ2-5; 7 positions agree with TRBD1. CDR3 length equals 14 residues. V lost 6 bases and J lost 3; bases outside the gene matches: 7. From germline, CDR1 is SGHTA and CDR2 FQGNSA. Written as DNA, the CDR3 is TGTGCCAGCAGACCGGGACAGAGAAAAGAGACCCAGTACTTC. This encodes CASRPGQRKETQYF.

The chain is built from TRBV7-8 and TRBJ1-5; 9 positions agree with TRBD1. From germline, CDR1 is SGHVS and CDR2 FQNEAQ. This CDR3 has 17 amino acids. V was pared by 3 bases and J by 2 bases, with 8 bases of the junction left unmatched. The CDR3 loop reads CASSFRTGEGGNQPQHF. The CDR3 nucleotides read TGTGCCAGCAGCTTCCGGACAGGGGAGGGCGGCAATCAGCCCCAGCATTTT.

This CDR3 reads CASSPVQNTEAFF. CDR3 DNA: TGTGCCAGCAGCCCGGTCCAGAACACTGAAGCTTTCTTT. J is TRBJ1-1 and V is TRBV5-4; D gene uncertain. The length of the CDR3 is 13 residues. Germline CDR1 is SGHNT and CDR2 is YYREEE (reference sequence). Trimming took 4 bases from V and 1 from J, leaving 8 bases between them.

This sequence joins TRBV3-1 (or the pseudogene TRBV3-2) and TRBJ1-1, with a weak D call TRBD1 (5 bases). The CDR3 is 14 amino acids. CDR1 and CDR2 from the germline V gene are LGHDT and YNNKEL (reference sequence). Trimming took 1 base from V and 3 from J, leaving 9 bases between them. The DNA for the CDR3 is TGTGCCAGCAGCCAAGTAGGGGCAGACACTGAAGCTTTCTTT. Amino acids: CASSQVGADTEAFF.

This rearrangement joins TRBV7-8 to TRBJ1-5; TRBD1 agrees at 8 bases. The length of the CDR3 is 14 residues. The germline gives CDR1 SGHVS, CDR2 FQNEAQ. V shed 6 bases, J shed 2 bases, and the junction held 3 bases outside the gene matches. CDR3: CASRLQGGNQPQHF. The CDR3 DNA follows: TGTGCCAGCAGACTACAGGGGGGCAATCAGCCCCAGCATTTT.

This clone was seen only once. The chain combines TRBV5-1 with TRBJ2-1; 13 nucleotides line up with TRBD2. The ends lost 2 bases at V and 0 bases at J; junction bases unmatched: 14. The CDR3 is 21 residues long. In germline, CDR1 is SGHRS, CDR2 YFSETQ. CDR3 sequence reads: CASSFPRPGLAGTSSYNEQFF. CDR3 nucleotides: TGCGCCAGCAGCTTCCCTCGTCCGGGACTAGCGGGAACCAGCTCCTACAATGAGCAGTTCTTC.

V is TRBV2 and J is TRBJ2-5; perhaps TRBD1 as D (6 bases). Germline CDR1 reads SNHLY; CDR2 reads FYNNEI. Trimming shortened V by 5 bases and J by 2 bases, and 15 bases separated the two germline ends. The CDR3 length is 15 residues. The CDR3 nucleotides are TGTGCCAGCAGTCCCGCCCTGGGGGCGCAAGAGACCCAGTACTTC. This encodes CASSPALGAQETQYF.